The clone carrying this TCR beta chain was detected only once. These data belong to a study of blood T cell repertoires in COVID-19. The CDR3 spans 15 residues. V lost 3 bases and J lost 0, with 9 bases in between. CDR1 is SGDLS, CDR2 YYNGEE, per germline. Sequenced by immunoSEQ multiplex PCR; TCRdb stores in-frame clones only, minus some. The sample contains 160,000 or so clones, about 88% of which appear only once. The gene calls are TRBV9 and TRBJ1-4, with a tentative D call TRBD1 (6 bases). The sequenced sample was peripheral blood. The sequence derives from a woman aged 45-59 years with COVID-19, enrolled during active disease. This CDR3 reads CASSAGDPTNEKLFF. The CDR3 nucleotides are TGTGCCAGCAGCGCAGGGGACCCAACTAATGAAAAACTGTTTTTT.